This TCR beta chain was profiled in a study of shared clonotypes between healthy human individuals. From germline, CDR1 is SGDLS and CDR2 YYNGEE. CDR3 length equals 15 residues. V lost 2 bases and J lost 0, with 9 bases in between. The authors ran the assay at deep level. Once extracted for a subset, genomic DNA was divided evenly among several immunoSEQ plates. Assay: immunoSEQ multiplex PCR; the TCRdb copy retains only in-frame clones and omits some. The sample lists 2 million to 2.5 million clones, over 85% occurring once. On this clone: As yet, its antigen is unknown.

Investigators divided CD4+ cells into CD45RA+ naive and CD45RA-negative memory subsets. Study findings and constraints: Clonotypes shared by all four sorted-subset donors had higher generation probabilities than non-shared clonotypes.

Sequenced material: naive CD4+ T cells sorted from blood. Indicated subset: CD45RA+ positively selected. The gene calls are TRBV9 and TRBJ1-3, with D uncertain. This clonotype was obtained from a man aged 18 to 30 in good health. CDR3 loop: CASSVQAYSGNTIYF. CDR3 nucleotides: TGTGCCAGCAGCGTCCAGGCCTACTCTGGAAACACCATATATTTT.